This TCR beta chain is drawn from a study of Tregs in tolerant kidney transplant recipients. Study-level results: Nucleotide sequences could not be compared across some patients' samples due to primer changes.

CDR1 is SNHLY, CDR2 FYNNEI, per germline. This CDR3 contains 15 residues. Trimming cost V 5 bases and J 2 bases, with 15 bases left between them. Only a few counts were recorded for this clone. The target antigen is unknown. The data were produced by immunoSEQ multiplex PCR, yet TCRdb's version contains in-frame clones alone and is incomplete. The sample contains fewer than 80,000 clones, around 90% of which appear only once. Material: CD4+ T cells from blood, obtained before the transplant. The gene calls are TRBV2 and TRBJ2-5; D is possibly TRBD2 (6 bases). The TCR comes from a human donor who received a combined kidney and bone marrow transplant. CDR3 sequence (DNA): TGTGCCAGCAGTAAAAGAACCGGGGGTCAAGAGACCCAGTACTTC. Translating it yields CASSKRTGGQETQYF. Variable domain in full (rest from reference TRBV2 and TRBJ2-5): EPEVTQTPSHQVTQMGQEVILRCVPISNHLYFYWYRQILGQKVEFLVSFYNNEISEKSEIFDDQFSVERPDGSNFTLKIRSTKLEDSAMYFCASSKRTGGQETQYFGPGTRLLVL.